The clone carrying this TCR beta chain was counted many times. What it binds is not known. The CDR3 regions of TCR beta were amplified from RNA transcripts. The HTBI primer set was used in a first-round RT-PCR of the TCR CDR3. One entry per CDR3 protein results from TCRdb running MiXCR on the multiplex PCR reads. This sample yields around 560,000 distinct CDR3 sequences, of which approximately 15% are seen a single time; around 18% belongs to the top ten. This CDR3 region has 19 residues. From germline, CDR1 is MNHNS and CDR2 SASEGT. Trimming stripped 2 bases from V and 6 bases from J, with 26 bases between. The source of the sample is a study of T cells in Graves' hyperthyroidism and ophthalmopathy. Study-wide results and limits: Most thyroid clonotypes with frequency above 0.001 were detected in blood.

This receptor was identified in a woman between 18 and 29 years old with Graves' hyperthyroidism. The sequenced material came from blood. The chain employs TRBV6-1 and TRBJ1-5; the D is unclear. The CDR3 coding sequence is TGTGCCAGCAGTGAACCTCCTCGATCGACGGCCTTACCCGCTCAGCCCCAGCATTTT. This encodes CASSEPPRSTALPAQPQHF.